A single sample gave rise to the 12 T cell receptor beta chains below, sequenced in a study of cytomegalovirus exposure and HLA in healthy donors. The PCR contained 60 Vbeta and 13 Jbeta primers. Assay: immunoSEQ multiplex PCR; the TCRdb copy retains only in-frame clones and omits some. Of about 190,000 clones listed, approximately 87% are singletons. The sample was PBMCs. The source of these receptors is a man younger than 45 in good health and CMV-seronegative.

The rearrangement joins TRBV18 to TRBJ2-7; TRBD2 agrees at 8 bases. The V segment lost 6 bases and the J segment 6 bases; nucleotides outside the gene matches: 4. Germline V CDR1 and CDR2: KGHSH, LQKENI. This CDR3 has 12 residues. The CDR3 bases are TGTGCCAGCTCCCCGGGGGGGGTCGAGCAGTACTTC. Amino acid sequence: CASSPGGVEQYF.

The chain has TRBV7-9 and TRBJ2-3; 11 nucleotides align to TRBD2. Germline CDR1 is SEHNR and CDR2 is FQNEAQ (reference sequence). The CDR3 length is 17 residues. The V gene end was trimmed by 2 bases and the J gene end by 3 bases; junction bases not matched to a gene: 7. The CDR3 here is CASSLPPGLAETDTQYF. As DNA, the CDR3 is TGTGCCAGCAGCTTACCCCCGGGACTAGCGGAAACAGATACGCAGTATTTT. The variable domain in full, completed from reference TRBV7-9 and TRBJ2-3, reads DTGVSQNPRHKITKRGQNVTFRCDPISEHNRLYWYRQTLGQGPEFLTYFQNEAQLEKSRLLSDRFSAERPKGSFSTLEIQRTEQGDSAMYLCASSLPPGLAETDTQYFGPGTRLTVL.

This chain connects TRBV5-1 to TRBJ2-5, with TRBD1 matching 7 bases. The J call is doubtful: the DNA matches TRBJ2-7 better. Germline loops: CDR1 SGHRS, CDR2 YFSETQ. The length of the CDR3 is 14 residues. The DNA for the CDR3 is TGCGCCAGCACCCCCGGGACAGCAAGCTACGAGCAGTACTTC. It translates to CASTPGTASYEQYF.

A single count supports this clone. The chain has TRBV11-2 and TRBJ1-5; 7 nucleotides line up with TRBD1. The CDR3 has 17 residues. Trimming cost V 2 bases and J 3 bases; bases outside gene matches: 10. Germline V lookup: CDR1 SGHAT, CDR2 FQNNGV. CDR3 DNA sequence: TGTGCCAGCAGCTTACTAGGGGGCTGGGGCTCCAATCAGCCCCAGCATTTT. This translates into CASSLLGGWGSNQPQHF.

This chain uses TRBV19 with TRBJ2-1, with 12 bases fitting TRBD1. Germline V gene data show CDR1 as LNHDA and CDR2 as SQIVND (reference sequence). The length of the CDR3 is 14 residues. The J segment lost 8 bases and the V segment lost 9 bases, leaving 8 bases of the junction unmatched. CDR3 DNA sequence: TGTGCCAGCTCTACGGGACAGGGGGCCTATGAGCAGTTCTTC. This translates into CASSTGQGAYEQFF.

The chain uses TRBV29-1 and TRBJ1-2, with 7 bases fitting TRBD1. Germline loops: CDR1 SQVTM, CDR2 ANQGSEA. The junction had 8 bases not matched to a gene; V was cut back by 4 bases and J by 6 bases. The CDR3 totals 13 residues. Here the CDR3 DNA reads TGCAGCGTTGGATCCAACAGGGGAAATGGCTACACCTTC. As protein: CSVGSNRGNGYTF.

The chain carries TRBV9 and TRBJ2-7, with D possibly being TRBD2 (5 bases). The CDR3 is 16 amino acids. Looked up from germline, CDR1 is SGDLS and CDR2 is YYNGEE. Trimming took off 0 bases at V and 5 bases at J, with 18 bases between the two ends. The CDR3 DNA reads TGTGCCAGCAGCGTAGGTATTAGCGCTTTGAGGAACGAGCAGTACTTC. Translating it yields CASSVGISALRNEQYF. Full variable domain (outside the CDR3, taken from reference TRBV9 and TRBJ2-7): DSGVTQTPKHLITATGQRVTLRCSPRSGDLSVYWYQQSLDQGLQFLIQYYNGEERAKGNILERFSAQQFPDLHSELNLSSLELGDSALYFCASSVGISALRNEQYFGPGTRLTVT.

The V and J genes are TRBV19 and TRBJ2-5, with D possibly TRBD2 on 6 matching bases. The CDR3 extends over 16 amino acids. Per the germline V gene, CDR1 is LNHDA and CDR2 is SQIVND (reference sequence). V gave up 5 bases and J gave up 2 bases, with 18 bases separating them. The CDR3 loop is CASSPSEVRGQETQYF. DNA of the CDR3: TGTGCCAGTAGTCCATCAGAGGTTCGGGGGCAAGAGACCCAGTACTTC.

This rearrangement joins TRBV7-9 to TRBJ1-4, with D unresolved. The CDR3 is 16 amino acids. V lost 5 bases and J lost 8, with 21 bases in between. Germline V CDR1 and CDR2: SEHNR, FQNEAQ (reference sequence). The CDR3 DNA follows: TGTGCCAGCAGCCTAGAACTTAGCAGTGCACGGGAAAAACTGTTTTTT. Amino acids: CASSLELSSAREKLFF.

The chain recombines TRBV6-5 with TRBJ2-2, with a tentative D call TRBD2 (5 bases). The CDR3 is made up of 13 amino acids. Trimming took off 2 bases at V and 7 bases at J, with 8 bases between the two ends. CDR1 is MNHEY, CDR2 SVGAGI, per germline. The CDR3 loop reads CASSYTRDGELFF. CDR3 nucleotides: TGTGCCAGCAGTTACACCCGGGACGGGGAGCTGTTTTTT.

This chain links TRBV21-1 with TRBJ2-7; no check of the table's D call, TRBD2, against the DNA was made. TRBV21-1 counts as a pseudogene. The CDR3 length is 16 residues. The CDR3 nucleotides are TGTGCCAGCAGCAAAGAAGGAGCGGGAGGCTTCTACGAGCAGTACTTC. Translation: CASSKEGAGGFYEQYF.

The chain's CDR3 is CASSQDRRGNTEAFF. CDR3 in DNA: TGTGCCAGCAGCCAAGATCGTCGAGGGAACACTGAAGCTTTCTTT. The chain recombines TRBV4-2 with TRBJ1-1; D not certain. Deletions cut 0 bases from V and 1 base from J, with 9 bases between. CDR1 is LGHNA, CDR2 YNFKEQ, per germline. This CDR3 comprises 15 residues.